These 14 T cell receptor beta chains came from one sample sequenced in a study of cytomegalovirus exposure and HLA in healthy donors. Assay used: immunoSEQ multiplex PCR; TCRdb lists only in-frame clones, some missing. The table records 98,000 or so clones, nearly 97% of them present only once. The specimen was PBMCs. These receptors all come from a woman in her late teens or twenties in good health and CMV-seronegative.

The chain couples TRBV18 to TRBJ2-7, with 11 bases matching TRBD2. The germline V gene has CDR1 KGHSH and CDR2 LQKENI. The CDR3 sequence is 15 residues long. V shed 3 bases, J shed 5 bases, and the junction held 6 bases outside the gene matches. This chain's CDR3 is CASSPRLAGLDEQYF. CDR3 nucleotides: TGTGCCAGCTCACCCCGACTAGCGGGGTTAGACGAGCAGTACTTC.

The chain is built from TRBV7-2 and TRBJ2-3; 7 bases are shared with TRBD2. The CDR3 sequence is 15 residues long. Germline CDR1 reads SGHTA; CDR2 reads FQGNSA. After removal of 5 bases from V and 5 bases from J, the junction contained 10 bases not matched to a gene. The CDR3 coding sequence is TGTGCCAGCAGCCCAGGGCGGGGGACCCTAGATACGCAGTATTTT. This sequence encodes CASSPGRGTLDTQYF.

The genes are TRBV13 and TRBJ1-1; possibly TRBD1 for D (5 bases). Trimming removed 1 base from V and 1 base from J, with 16 bases in between. CDR1 PRHDT and CDR2 FYEKMQ come from the germline V gene (reference sequence). The CDR3 is 17 residues long. The CDR3 loop is CASSLAHWGNENTEAFF. CDR3 sequence (DNA): TGTGCCAGCAGCTTAGCCCATTGGGGCAATGAGAACACTGAAGCTTTCTTT.

The genes are TRBV4-1 and TRBJ2-3; 11 bases align to TRBD2. The ends lost 8 bases at V and 8 bases at J; junction bases unmatched: 18. CDR1 MGHRA and CDR2 YSYEKL come from the germline V gene. The CDR3 length is 17 residues. The CDR3 coding sequence is TGCGCCAGCGGAAATGAGGGGGTAACTAGCGGGGGATTTACGCAGTATTTT. Amino acid sequence: CASGNEGVTSGGFTQYF.

The rearrangement links TRBV6-6 to TRBJ1-5, with 8 bases that match TRBD1. V lost 4 bases, J lost 4 bases, and 6 bases stayed unmatched. This CDR3 contains 15 residues. Looked up from germline, CDR1 is MNHNY and CDR2 is SVGAGI (reference sequence). DNA of the CDR3: TGTGCCAGCAGTTTAAGACAGGGGCCTAATCAGCCCCAGCATTTT. Its protein product is CASSLRQGPNQPQHF.

The genes are TRBV7-2 and TRBJ2-5; 7 nucleotides match TRBD2. Germline V gene data show CDR1 as SGHTA and CDR2 as FQGNSA. This CDR3 is built from 15 residues. V lost 3 bases and J lost 5; bases outside the gene matches: 9. The chain's CDR3 is CASSFERGGRETQYF. Here the CDR3 DNA reads TGTGCCAGCAGCTTTGAGCGGGGCGGTAGGGAGACCCAGTACTTC.

This chain connects TRBV28 to TRBJ2-3; 16 nucleotides match TRBD2. This CDR3 comprises 16 residues. V was pared by 8 bases and J by 6 bases, with 8 bases of the junction left unmatched. Looked up from germline, CDR1 is MDHEN and CDR2 is SYDVKM. CDR3 residues: CASGLGTSGGADTQYF. In DNA form, the CDR3 reads TGTGCCAGCGGGCTTGGGACTAGCGGGGGGGCGGATACGCAGTATTTT.

This sequence joins TRBV5-1 and TRBJ1-6; 7 bases align to TRBD1. Germline assignment: CDR1 SGHRS and CDR2 YFSETQ. The CDR3 has 15 amino acids. The ends lost 4 bases at V and 5 bases at J; junction bases unmatched: 6. The CDR3, as DNA: TGCGCCAGCAGCCAAGGGGGCTTGGATAATTCACCCCTCCACTTT. It codes for CASSQGGLDNSPLHF.

V is TRBV30 and J is TRBJ2-7, with no clear D. V was cut by 3 bases and J by 0 bases, with 9 bases left in between. Germline V lookup: CDR1 GTSNPN, CDR2 SVGIG (reference sequence). This CDR3 spans 13 amino acids. CDR3 region: CAWSRFSSYEQYF. Written as DNA, the CDR3 is TGTGCCTGGAGCAGGTTCAGCTCCTACGAGCAGTACTTC.

The chain recombines TRBV4-2 with TRBJ1-2; TRBD1 matches 10 bases. The V and J ends lost 2 bases and 3 bases, in that order; junction bases with no gene match: 6. The V gene's germline CDR1 is LGHNA and CDR2 YNFKEQ. CDR3 size: 16 residues. CDR3 bases: TGTGCCAGCAGCCAATCTGGGACAGGGGTTGACTATGGCTACACCTTC. It encodes CASSQSGTGVDYGYTF.

The chain couples TRBV5-1 to TRBJ2-2; 10 bases are a match to TRBD2. Germline V gene sequence: CDR1 SGHRS, CDR2 YFSETQ. CDR3 length: 16 residues. The J segment lost 1 base and the V segment lost 7 bases, leaving 7 bases of the junction unmatched. CDR3 sequence: CASGQRGGRNTGELFF. The CDR3 coding sequence is TGCGCCAGCGGCCAGCGGGGGGGCCGGAACACCGGGGAGCTGTTTTTT.

This clone was counted once. The J gene is TRBJ1-2, the V gene TRBV28, with D unresolved. CDR3 length: 20 residues. The V gene lost 6 bases and the J gene lost 0 bases, with 29 bases spanning the gap. Germline V gives CDR1 MDHEN, CDR2 SYDVKM. The CDR3 DNA reads as TGTGCCAGCAGCACACCCGAAGTCCGAGGGCCCGATACAGCTAACTATGGCTACACCTTC. Protein product: CASSTPEVRGPDTANYGYTF.

In its sample, this clone was seen once. The chain is built from TRBV19 and TRBJ1-2, with D possibly TRBD1 on 5 matching bases. Trimming took 6 bases from V and 3 from J, leaving 17 bases between them. The CDR3 covers 15 residues. Germline lookup yields CDR1 LNHDA and CDR2 SQIVND (reference sequence). For the CDR3, the DNA is TGTGCCAGTAGGGGTCCCGCCGGGACTTACTATGGCTACACCTTC. Translated, it gives CASRGPAGTYYGYTF.

This sequence joins TRBV7-3 and TRBJ2-3, with TRBD2 as a possible D gene (6 bases). V was cut by 2 bases and J by 4 bases, with 10 bases left in between. Germline V gives CDR1 SGHTA, CDR2 FQGTGA. The CDR3 runs to 14 residues. In nucleotides, the CDR3 is TGTGCCAGCAGCTTAGCCGGGGGTGCAGATACGCAGTATTTT. Protein sequence: CASSLAGGADTQYF.